These 31 T cell receptor beta chains share one sample of origin, sequenced in a study of T cell repertoires in cytomegalovirus infection (dated 2019 in TCRdb). The listed sequencing device is Illumina HiSeq 1500. Using fastp at Q25 and MiXCR, TCRdb reprocessed the public reads and kept productive beta chains. Rows matching on CDR3 protein sequence are summarized as one entry with the most common DNA and genes. The sample includes some 100,000 distinct CDR3 sequences, with around 22% observed a single time. Together, the top ten hold about 39% of the sample. The sample taken for sequencing was CD8+ T cells from PBMCs. All receptors come from a human donor in good health (CMV status not recorded). Some clones in this sample may be carry-over from other donors' samples.

A few counts support this clonotype. The chain recombines TRBV7-9 with TRBJ2-7, with a tentative D call TRBD2 (5 bases). V dropped 0 bases and J dropped 0 bases, with 9 bases sitting between them. The CDR3 is made up of 15 amino acids. In germline, CDR1 is SEHNR, CDR2 FQNEAQ (reference sequence). As DNA, the CDR3 is TGTGCCAGCAGCTTAGCGCGGGCTAGCTCCTACGAGCAGTACTTC. Protein: CASSLARASSYEQYF. The whole variable domain, remainder taken from reference TRBV7-9 and TRBJ2-7, is DTGVSQNPRHKITKRGQNVTFRCDPISEHNRLYWYRQTLGQGPEFLTYFQNEAQLEKSRLLSDRFSAERPKGSFSTLEIQRTEQGDSAMYLCASSLARASSYEQYFGPGTRLTVT.

Ten or more counts support this clonotype. The rearrangement links TRBV12-3 or TRBV12-4 to TRBJ1-2; D gene unclear. V dropped 9 bases and J dropped 4 bases, with 3 bases sitting between them. The CDR3 consists of 9 residues. CDR3 loop: CASGYGYTF. The DNA of the CDR3 is TGTGCCAGTGGCTATGGCTACACCTTC.

This clonotype has a count of ten or more. The rearrangement links TRBV12-3 or TRBV12-4 to TRBJ1-5, with D perhaps matching TRBD1 (5 bases). This CDR3 contains 15 residues. With 3 bases removed from V and 2 bases from J, the gap between germline ends came to 11 bases. The CDR3 sequence: CASSLGGYGNQPQHF. The CDR3 DNA is TGTGCCAGCAGTTTGGGGGGATACGGCAATCAGCCCCAGCATTTT.

With regard to this clonotype: A much more abundant neighbour one base away suggests this may be a read error. This chain uses TRBV5-8 with TRBJ2-3, with 14 bases lining up with TRBD2. CDR1 is SGHTS and CDR2 is YDEGEE in the germline V gene. The CDR3 contains 20 residues. V lost 0 bases to trimming and J lost 11 bases; unmatched junction nucleotides: 20. The CDR3: CASSLEGTSGSSGALNMQYF. The CDR3 DNA sequence: TGTGCCAGCAGCTTGGAAGGGACTAGCGGGAGTTCAGGGGCTCTAAATATGCAGTATTTT.

The chain recombines TRBV28 with TRBJ2-7; TRBD1 is a possible D gene (5 bases). Trimming took 6 bases from V and 4 from J, leaving 13 bases between them. This CDR3 comprises 13 residues. Germline V lookup: CDR1 MDHEN, CDR2 SYDVKM. The CDR3 DNA follows: TGTGCCAGCAGGACAGTTCGTTCGTACGAGCAGTACTTC. Amino acids: CASRTVRSYEQYF.

The table lists this clonotype with a few counts. The V call is TRBV11-2, the J call TRBJ1-1; TRBD1 matches at 8 bases. V dropped 6 bases and J dropped 6; count of bases not matched to a gene: 3. The germline CDR1 and CDR2 sequences are SGHAT and FQNNGV. The CDR3 contains 12 residues. In DNA, the CDR3 is TGTGCCAGCAGAACACAGGGGGCTGAAGCTTTCTTT. Translated: CASRTQGAEAFF.

The chain recombines TRBV4-3 with TRBJ2-7, with D perhaps TRBD2 (5 bases). The V and J ends lost 1 base and 3 bases respectively, with 13 bases between them. The germline V gene has CDR1 LGHNA and CDR2 YSLEER. The CDR3 is 15 amino acids. The CDR3 loop reads CASSQVKTGFYEQYF. The CDR3, as DNA: TGCGCCAGCAGCCAAGTAAAGACGGGGTTCTACGAGCAGTACTTC.

The gene calls are TRBV11-2 and TRBJ1-6; weak D call: TRBD1 (5 bases). The CDR3 contains 17 residues. Trimming removed 1 base from V and 0 bases from J, with 10 bases in between. CDR1 SGHAT and CDR2 FQNNGV come from the germline V gene. The CDR3 is CASSLGAGSSYNSPLHF. The CDR3 nucleotides are TGTGCCAGCAGCTTAGGGGCAGGGAGCTCCTATAATTCACCCCTCCACTTT.

This clonotype was counted once. V gene TRBV30 combines with J gene TRBJ1-6; D ambiguous. The V end was cut by 0 bases, the J end by 13 bases, with 10 bases between. Germline V gene lookup returns CDR1 GTSNPN and CDR2 SVGIG (reference sequence). There are 12 residues in the CDR3. The DNA of the CDR3 is TGTGCCTGGAGTGTACTCGCCCTTCCCCTCCACTTT. It is translated as CAWSVLALPLHF.

This clonotype was seen many times. V usage is TRBV6-5 and J usage is TRBJ2-1; 11 bases line up with TRBD2. Germline V lookup: CDR1 MNHEY, CDR2 SVGAGI. The J segment lost 8 bases and the V segment lost 0 bases, leaving 6 bases of the junction unmatched. CDR3 length: 16 amino acids. The chain's CDR3 is CASSYSSGRAWDEQFF. The CDR3 coding sequence is TGTGCCAGCAGTTACTCTAGCGGGAGGGCTTGGGATGAGCAGTTCTTC.

The chain combines TRBV10-3 with TRBJ2-2; 11 bases fit TRBD2. CDR3 length: 15 residues. Germline CDR1 and CDR2: ENHRY and SYGVKD. Trimming removed 4 bases from V and 5 bases from J; junction bases left unmatched: 3. CDR3 bases: TGTGCCATCAGTGGAATAGCGGGGGGGACCGGGGAGCTGTTTTTT. It translates to CAISGIAGGTGELFF.

This clonotype has a count of ten or more. This rearrangement joins TRBV11-2 to TRBJ2-2; either TRBD1 or TRBD2 may supply D (6 bases each). There are 16 residues in the CDR3. The germline V and J ends were trimmed by 1 base and 3 bases, with 12 bases remaining between them. Per germline, CDR1 SGHAT and CDR2 FQNNGV. This chain's CDR3 is CASSLGSGEDTGELFF. The CDR3 DNA reads as TGTGCCAGCAGCTTAGGATCAGGGGAGGACACCGGGGAGCTGTTTTTT.

In this sample, this clonotype turned up many times. The chain joins TRBV7-8 to TRBJ1-6; tentative D call: TRBD1 (5 bases). The V end was cut by 4 bases, the J end by 6 bases, with 10 bases between. This CDR3 has 14 amino acids. Per the germline V gene, CDR1 is SGHVS and CDR2 is FQNEAQ. As DNA, the CDR3 is TGTGCCAGCAGCTCGGGACCGATTAATTCACCCCTCCACTTT. This sequence encodes CASSSGPINSPLHF.

This clonotype was observed at least ten times. CDR3 residues: CASSLDGGSYEQYF. The DNA for the CDR3 is TGTGCCAGCAGCTTAGACGGCGGCTCCTACGAGCAGTACTTC. The chain uses TRBV7-6 and TRBJ2-7; D is ambiguous. The germline V gene encodes CDR1 SGHVS and CDR2 FNYEAQ. V lost 1 base to trimming and J lost 0 bases, with 7 bases between them. The CDR3 runs 14 residues.

This clonotype was counted a few times. The chain couples TRBV6-2 or TRBV6-3 to TRBJ2-7; D perhaps matches TRBD2 (5 bases). CDR3 length: 15 amino acids. V lost 0 bases, J lost 3 bases, and 12 bases lay in between. Germline V gene sequence: CDR1 MNHEY, CDR2 SVGEGT. The CDR3 DNA reads as TGTGCCAGCAGTTACTCCCGGGGTCCTAACTACGAGCAGTACTTC. It yields the protein CASSYSRGPNYEQYF.

Only a few counts were recorded for this clonotype. J is TRBJ2-7 and V is TRBV20-1, with 12 positions matching TRBD1. Germline V CDR1 and CDR2: DFQATT, SNEGSKA (reference sequence). After removal of 0 bases from V and 5 bases from J, the junction contained 8 bases not matched to a gene. The length of the CDR3 is 16 residues. Here the CDR3 reads CSARDGGDRGQDEQYF. DNA for the CDR3: TGCAGTGCTAGAGATGGGGGGGACAGGGGGCAGGACGAGCAGTACTTC.

This clonotype was counted ten times or more. The chain joins TRBV7-6 to TRBJ2-5; D possibly corresponds to TRBD2 (6 bases). The germline V and J ends were trimmed by 5 bases and 2 bases, with 12 bases remaining between them. The CDR3 contains 14 residues. CDR1 and CDR2 (germline): SGHVS, FNYEAQ. CDR3 coding DNA: TGTGCCAGCAGCCAACTAGCAGTACAAGAGACCCAGTACTTC. Amino acid sequence: CASSQLAVQETQYF.

This clonotype was seen only a few times. The rearrangement joins TRBV6-2 or TRBV6-3 to TRBJ2-1, with D unresolved. V was trimmed by 2 bases and J by 7 bases, leaving 6 bases between them. This CDR3 contains 12 residues. Germline CDR1 MNHEY, CDR2 SVGEGT. CDR3 protein: CASSYPENEQFF. CDR3 sequence (DNA): TGTGCCAGCAGTTACCCCGAAAATGAGCAGTTCTTC.

This clonotype has more than one count but fewer than ten. The chain recombines TRBV7-6 with TRBJ2-1, with D maybe TRBD2 (6 bases). Deletions cut 3 bases from V and 7 bases from J, with 19 bases between. CDR1 SGHVS and CDR2 FNYEAQ come from the germline V gene. The CDR3 has 16 residues. The CDR3 coding sequence is TGTGCCAGCAGCTTCCCCAGCGGGTATGGAGCGAATGAGCAGTTCTTC. This translates into CASSFPSGYGANEQFF.

This rearrangement joins TRBV5-6 to TRBJ2-5; the D call may be TRBD1 or TRBD2 (7 bases each). CDR3 length equals 15 residues. V lost 0 bases and J 13 bases, leaving 22 bases between the germline ends. Germline lookup yields CDR1 SGHDT and CDR2 YYEEEE. CDR3 residues: CASSLAVGGGGPRYF. CDR3 in DNA: TGTGCCAGCAGCTTGGCCGTAGGGGGCGGGGGTCCCAGGTACTTC.

This clonotype was seen a handful of times. This rearrangement joins TRBV7-2 to TRBJ2-3; TRBD2 matches 7 bases. The CDR3 extends over 15 amino acids. Germline V gene data show CDR1 as SGHTA and CDR2 as FQGNSA. The ends lost 0 bases at V and 5 bases at J; junction bases unmatched: 5. As DNA, the CDR3 is TGTGCCAGCAGCTTAGCGGGAGGGCCCGGAGATACGCAGTATTTT. Translating gives CASSLAGGPGDTQYF.

This clonotype was seen many times. The chain links TRBV28 to TRBJ1-4; 7 bases match TRBD1. CDR1 MDHEN and CDR2 SYDVKM come from the germline V gene. After removal of 5 bases from V and 7 bases from J, the junction contained 7 bases not matched to a gene. This CDR3 has 14 amino acids. The CDR3 protein is CASSLPGTAEKLFF. CDR3 nucleotides: TGTGCCAGCAGTCTGCCTGGGACAGCTGAAAAACTGTTTTTT.

This clonotype was seen repeatedly, ten times or more. Here the CDR3 DNA reads TGTGCCAGCTCAGCGGGAGGGGGTACAGATACGCAGTATTTT. Its protein is CASSAGGGTDTQYF. V gene TRBV6-5 combines with J gene TRBJ2-3, with 10 bases that match TRBD2. This CDR3 spans 14 amino acids. Germline trimming cut 8 bases from V and 3 bases from J; bases unmatched to any gene: 5. CDR1 is MNHEY, CDR2 SVGAGI, per germline.

Only a few counts were recorded for this clonotype. This chain connects TRBV4-1 to TRBJ1-6; D is possibly TRBD1 (6 bases). V was cut by 0 bases and J by 6 bases, with 15 bases left in between. CDR1 is MGHRA and CDR2 is YSYEKL in the germline V gene. The CDR3 is made up of 17 amino acids. The CDR3 DNA reads TGCGCCAGCAGCCAAGATAGAGGGGGGGCGCGTAATTCACCCCTCCACTTT. Protein: CASSQDRGGARNSPLHF.

About this clonotype: Given a much more abundant clone one base away, this may be a read error. The genes are TRBV7-9 and TRBJ2-3; 8 bases are a match to TRBD2. The CDR3 has 15 amino acids. Germline CDR1 is SEHNR and CDR2 is FQNEAQ (reference sequence). The CDR3 loop is CAGSFSGGEVDTQYF. In DNA, the CDR3 is TGTGCCGGCAGCTTCAGCGGGGGAGAGGTAGATACGCAGTATTTT.

This chain uses TRBV20-1 with TRBJ1-1, with a tentative D call TRBD1 (5 bases). The V and J ends lost 3 bases and 10 bases respectively, with 15 bases between them. The CDR3 contains 12 residues. The germline V gene encodes CDR1 DFQATT and CDR2 SNEGSKA (reference sequence). CDR3 loop: CSARTERDGAFF. For the CDR3, the DNA is TGCAGTGCTAGGACAGAGAGGGACGGAGCTTTCTTT.

This clonotype was counted many times. The chain links TRBV12-3 or TRBV12-4 to TRBJ1-1; D perhaps matches TRBD1 (5 bases). The CDR3 length is 16 residues. V was cut by 6 bases and J by 0 bases, with 17 bases left in between. In DNA, the CDR3 is TGTGCCAGCAGCCCTCCCGGGAGACAGATGAACACTGAAGCTTTCTTT. The encoded protein is CASSPPGRQMNTEAFF.

This clonotype was observed a few times. CDR3 amino acids: CASSYDTGRNTEAFF. The CDR3 region has the DNA TGTGCCAGCAGTTATGACACGGGACGGAACACTGAAGCTTTCTTT. The V call is TRBV6-5, the J call TRBJ1-1; D perhaps matches TRBD1 (5 bases). Germline CDR1 is MNHEY and CDR2 is SVGAGI. CDR3 length: 15 amino acids. V was cut by 3 bases and J by 1 base, with 12 bases left in between.

This clonotype has ten or more counts. This chain links TRBV28 with TRBJ2-3; no clear D. Germline V gives CDR1 MDHEN, CDR2 SYDVKM. This CDR3 has 17 amino acids. V dropped 2 bases and J dropped 4 bases, with 19 bases sitting between them. The CDR3 loop reads CASSLAYDSGLPDTQYF. CDR3 coding DNA: TGTGCCAGCAGTTTAGCCTACGATAGTGGTTTACCAGATACGCAGTATTTT.

This clonotype has a handful of counts. V and J are TRBV28 and TRBJ2-7, with D tentatively TRBD2 (5 bases). Looked up from germline, CDR1 is MDHEN and CDR2 is SYDVKM. Deletions cut 10 bases from V and 2 bases from J, with 15 bases between. The CDR3 is 13 residues long. The CDR3 bases are TGTGCCACCTCGTGGAGCGGTCCCTACGAGCAGTACTTC. Translation: CATSWSGPYEQYF.

In this sample, this clonotype turned up a few times. Here the CDR3 reads CASSFIQNTEAFF. In nucleotides, the CDR3 is TGTGCCAGCAGCTTTATTCAGAACACTGAAGCTTTCTTT. The chain employs TRBV7-9 and TRBJ1-1; D is unresolved. Germline CDR1 SEHNR, CDR2 FQNEAQ (reference sequence). The V end was cut by 3 bases, the J end by 1 base, with 6 bases between. The CDR3 consists of 13 residues. The full variable domain, rest sourced from reference TRBV7-9 and TRBJ1-1, is DTGVSQNPRHKITKRGQNVTFRCDPISEHNRLYWYRQTLGQGPEFLTYFQNEAQLEKSRLLSDRFSAERPKGSFSTLEIQRTEQGDSAMYLCASSFIQNTEAFFGQGTRLTVV.